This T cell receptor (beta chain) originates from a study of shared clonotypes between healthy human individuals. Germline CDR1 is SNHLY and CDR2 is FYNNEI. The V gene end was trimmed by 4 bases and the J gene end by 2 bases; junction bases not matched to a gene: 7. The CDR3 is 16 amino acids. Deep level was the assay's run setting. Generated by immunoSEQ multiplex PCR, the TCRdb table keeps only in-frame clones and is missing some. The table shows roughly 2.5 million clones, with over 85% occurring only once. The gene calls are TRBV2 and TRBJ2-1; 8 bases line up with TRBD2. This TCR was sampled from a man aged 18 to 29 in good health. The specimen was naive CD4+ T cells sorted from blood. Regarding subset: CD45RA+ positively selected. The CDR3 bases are TGTGCCAGCAGTGGAGCCAAAGCGGGAGCCTACAATGAGCAGTTCTTC. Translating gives CASSGAKAGAYNEQFF.